Shown below are 3 T cell receptor beta chains from a single sample sequenced in a study of blood T cell repertoires in COVID-19. Clones were sequenced by immunoSEQ multiplex PCR, and TCRdb holds only the in-frame ones, with some missing. The table includes approximately 52,000 clones, 80% to 95% detected once. Source material: peripheral blood. Receptors originate from a human donor with active COVID-19. The donor label of this sample is uncertain.

The chain recombines TRBV5-5 with TRBJ1-5; tentative D call: TRBD1 (6 bases). V was trimmed by 3 bases and J by 2 bases, leaving 12 bases between them. Germline V gene lookup returns CDR1 SGHKS and CDR2 YYEKEE (reference sequence). The CDR3 contains 15 residues. The CDR3 sequence: CASSSQGSGNQPQHF. The CDR3 DNA follows: TGTGCCAGCAGCTCACAGGGTAGTGGCAATCAGCCCCAGCATTTT. The variable domain in full, with the rest retrieved from reference TRBV5-5 and TRBJ1-5, is DAGVTQSPTHLIKTRGQQVTLRCSPISGHKSVSWYQQVLGQGPQFIFQYYEKEERGRGNFPDRFSARQFPNYSSELNVNALLLGDSALYLCASSSQGSGNQPQHFGDGTRLSIL.

V is TRBV6-2 or TRBV6-3 and J is TRBJ2-2; weak D call: TRBD1 (6 bases). The germline V and J ends were trimmed by 0 bases and 3 bases, with 14 bases remaining between them. The length of the CDR3 is 17 residues. In germline, CDR1 is MNHEY, CDR2 SVGEGT. The CDR3 nucleotides read TGTGCCAGCAGTTACTCGATGACAGACAGGTACACCGGGGAGCTGTTTTTT. As protein: CASSYSMTDRYTGELFF.

This clone was detected only once. The V and J genes are TRBV25-1 and TRBJ2-7; D is ambiguous. The CDR3 consists of 15 residues. CDR1 is MGHDK and CDR2 is SYGVNS in the germline V gene. V lost 7 bases and J 6 bases, leaving 22 bases between the germline ends. In DNA form, the CDR3 reads TGTGCCAGCACCCCCCTAACAGATTCCAACGGCGAGCAGTACTTC. This sequence encodes CASTPLTDSNGEQYF.